This TCR beta chain was documented in a study of OX40 agonist ivuxolimab in advanced cancers. No patient had autoimmune disease or received systemic immunosuppression. Assay: immunoSEQ multiplex PCR; the TCRdb copy retains only in-frame clones and omits some. The repertoire consists of some 20,000 clones, with approximately 74% occurring once and the leading ten covering approximately 24%. Germline assignment: CDR1 SGDLS and CDR2 YYNGEE. Trimming took 3 bases from V and 2 from J; bases not matched to a gene: 8. The CDR3 totals 18 residues. The chain combines TRBV9 with TRBJ2-6; TRBD1 matches at 10 bases. Sequences were derived from CD4+ or CD8+ T cells sorted from blood, sampled in a trial of the OX40 agonist ivuxolimab. The TCR sequence derives from an adult with an advanced solid tumor such as melanoma, head and neck, liver or kidney cancer. The CDR3 loop is CASSARQGAGTGANVLTF. As DNA, the CDR3 is TGTGCCAGCAGCGCCAGACAGGGGGCGGGCACTGGGGCCAACGTCCTGACTTTC.